A selection of T cell receptor beta chains follows, all from one sample in a study of beta chain features in type 1 diabetes. The repertoire was sequenced with immunoSEQ multiplex PCR; TCRdb's copy has only in-frame clones and lacks some. The data show a few hundred thousand clones, with roughly 13% seen just once and over 0.014% held by the top ten. Sequences were obtained from naive CD4+ T cells from blood. The receptors stem from a woman between 18 and 29 years old with type 1 diabetes. Each CDR3 is given with its conserved first and last residue. D genes are given only for firm matches. Rows give clone size only sometimes, using once, few, many, or a class for an expanded clone.

J: TRBJ2-1; D: .; size: few; V: TRBV7-9; DNA: TGTGCCAGCAGCGCTCTCCAGGTTCGCTCCTACAATGAGCAGTTCTTC; CDR3: CASSALQVRSYNEQFF
J: TRBJ1-5; D: .; size: few; V: TRBV28; DNA: TGTGCCAGCAGTGAGAGCAATCAGCCCCAGCATTTT; CDR3: CASSESNQPQHF
J: TRBJ2-1; D: TRBD2; size: .; V: TRBV29-1; DNA: TGCAGCTCGGGGGGGGTGTTTGGGAGTGAGCAGTTCTTC; CDR3: CSSGGVFGSEQFF
J: TRBJ2-2; D: .; size: few; V: TRBV7-9; DNA: TGTGCCAGCAGCTTTCGGGCGGGCACCGGGGAGCTGTTTTTT; CDR3: CASSFRAGTGELFF
J: TRBJ2-4; D: .; size: few; V: TRBV11-3; DNA: TGTGCCAGCAGCACGGACTCTGGAAACATTCAGTACTTC; CDR3: CASSTDSGNIQYF
J: TRBJ2-5; D: TRBD2; size: .; V: TRBV9; DNA: TGTGCCAGCAGCGCCGGAGCGGGATTCAAAGAGACCCAGTACTTC; CDR3: CASSAGAGFKETQYF
J: TRBJ1-5; D: .; size: few; V: TRBV15; DNA: TGTGCCATCTCAGTGGGGGAGGGTCAGCCCCAGCATTTT; CDR3: CAISVGEGQPQHF
J: TRBJ2-1; D: .; size: few; V: TRBV4-1; DNA: TGCGCCAGCAGCCCAGATTCGGGGAGTACGTTCTTC; CDR3: CASSPDSGSTFF
J: TRBJ2-1; D: TRBD2; size: .; V: TRBV30; DNA: TGTGCCTGGAGTATGACTAGCGCTTACAATGAGCAGTTCTTC; CDR3: CAWSMTSAYNEQFF
J: TRBJ2-2; D: .; size: .; V: TRBV18; DNA: TGTGCCAGCTCACTCCGACGGGACTCCTACACCGGGGAGCTGTTTTTT; CDR3: CASSLRRDSYTGELFF
J: TRBJ2-5; D: .; size: .; V: TRBV2; DNA: TGTGCCAGCAGTGATTATGAGACCCAGTACTTC; CDR3: CASSDYETQYF
J: TRBJ2-7; D: .; size: few; V: TRBV18; DNA: TGTGCCAGCTCACTGAGCAGGTTTGGATCCTACGAGCAGTACTTC; CDR3: CASSLSRFGSYEQYF
J: TRBJ2-1; D: TRBD1; size: .; V: TRBV27; DNA: TGTGCCAGCAGTCTCCGGGACAGGGGCAATGAGCAGTTCTTC; CDR3: CASSLRDRGNEQFF
J: TRBJ2-1; D: TRBD2; size: few; V: TRBV29-1; DNA: TGCAGCGTCCAGGCTCTAGCGGGAGATGGCAATGAGCAGTTCTTC; CDR3: CSVQALAGDGNEQFF
J: TRBJ2-1; D: .; size: few; V: TRBV6-6; DNA: TGTGCCAGCAGTGACCGGGCCCTCACCGGGGATGAGCAGTTCTTC; CDR3: CASSDRALTGDEQFF
J: TRBJ2-1; D: .; size: .; V: TRBV4-1; DNA: TGCGCCAGCAGCGAGACAATTACAGGCCACCAGTTCTTC; CDR3: CASSETITGHQFF
J: TRBJ1-4; D: .; size: few; V: TRBV15; DNA: TGTGCCACCAGCAGAGATCGGGGTAATGAAAAACTGTTTTTT; CDR3: CATSRDRGNEKLFF
J: TRBJ2-2; D: TRBD1; size: few; V: TRBV6-6; DNA: TGTGCCAGTCACACAGGGGGCGGGTTCACCGGGGAGCTGTTTTTT; CDR3: CASHTGGGFTGELFF
J: TRBJ2-1; D: TRBD2; size: .; V: TRBV10-3; DNA: TGTGCCGTCCGAGATGGACTAGCGGGAGCCCCGGGGGAAAATGAGCAGTTCTTC; CDR3: CAVRDGLAGAPGENEQFF
J: TRBJ2-4; D: .; size: few; V: TRBV7-9; DNA: TGTGCCAGCAGCCCCTTGACCCTCACGTCGGGCAAAAACATTCAGTACTTC; CDR3: CASSPLTLTSGKNIQYF
J: TRBJ2-1; D: .; size: few; V: TRBV12-5; DNA: TGTGCTAGTGGTTTAGGCGGTGAGCAGTTCTTC; CDR3: CASGLGGEQFF
J: TRBJ2-3; D: .; size: few; V: TRBV28; DNA: TGTGCCAGCAGTTTGGGGGGGCGGGCAGATACGCAGTATTTT; CDR3: CASSLGGRADTQYF
J: TRBJ2-7; D: TRBD1; size: few; V: TRBV27; DNA: TGTGCCAGCGGAATAATTGACAGGGGGCAAAGGAATTACGAGCAGTACTTC; CDR3: CASGIIDRGQRNYEQYF
J: TRBJ1-1; D: .; size: .; V: TRBV5-1; DNA: TGCGCCAGCAGCGCGGAGGTGGCAAACACTGAAGCTTTCTTT; CDR3: CASSAEVANTEAFF
J: TRBJ2-3; D: .; size: .; V: TRBV7-2; DNA: TGTGCCAGCAGCTCGGACAGAAGCACAGATACGCAGTATTTT; CDR3: CASSSDRSTDTQYF
J: TRBJ2-5; D: .; size: .; V: TRBV5-1; DNA: TGCGCCAGCAGCTTAACCACCAGGGAGACCCAGTACTTC; CDR3: CASSLTTRETQYF
J: TRBJ2-5; D: .; size: .; V: TRBV5-1; DNA: TGCGCCAGCAGCCTGGACTCCCAAGAGACCCAGTACTTC; CDR3: CASSLDSQETQYF
J: TRBJ1-2; D: .; size: .; V: TRBV7-9; DNA: TGTGCCAGCAGCTTAGAAGGCAGGGTGAGAGGCTACACCTTC; CDR3: CASSLEGRVRGYTF
J: TRBJ2-5; D: .; size: few; V: TRBV9; DNA: TGTGCCAGCAGCGTAGTGGGGGCACCGTTGGAGACCCAGTACTTC; CDR3: CASSVVGAPLETQYF
J: TRBJ2-1; D: .; size: .; V: TRBV5-1; DNA: TGCGCCAGCAGCTCGCGGACAGACTACAATGAGCAGTTCTTC; CDR3: CASSSRTDYNEQFF
J: TRBJ2-1; D: TRBD2; size: .; V: TRBV7-2; DNA: TGTGCCAGCAGCTTTTCAACGGGACTAGCGGGAGGGCCGTTCTTC; CDR3: CASSFSTGLAGGPFF
J: TRBJ2-1; D: .; size: .; V: TRBV5-6; DNA: TGTGCCAGCAGCTTGTACGGCATCCGGGACAATGAGCAGTTCTTC; CDR3: CASSLYGIRDNEQFF
J: TRBJ2-1; D: .; size: few; V: TRBV28; DNA: TGTGCCAGCAGTAGGGACACTTACAATGAGCAGTTCTTC; CDR3: CASSRDTYNEQFF
J: TRBJ2-7; D: .; size: few; V: TRBV7-3; DNA: TGTGCCAGCAGCTTAACGTCGGGAGCCTACGAGCAGTACTTC; CDR3: CASSLTSGAYEQYF
J: TRBJ2-5; D: .; size: .; V: TRBV7-8; DNA: TGTGCCAGCAGCTGGGGAGGCTGGGGCGAAGAGACCCAGTACTTC; CDR3: CASSWGGWGEETQYF
J: TRBJ2-5; D: TRBD2; size: few; V: TRBV6-5; DNA: TGTGCCAGCAGTTCCCGAGCGGGAGGGTACCAAGAGACCCAGTACTTC; CDR3: CASSSRAGGYQETQYF
J: TRBJ1-1; D: .; size: few; V: TRBV29-1; DNA: TGCAGCGTTAGGGGCGGCGTTGTCACTGAAGCTTTCTTT; CDR3: CSVRGGVVTEAFF
J: TRBJ1-4; D: .; size: few; V: TRBV25-1; DNA: TGTGCCAGCACCAATGACTATGAAAAACTGTTTTTT; CDR3: CASTNDYEKLFF
J: TRBJ2-3; D: TRBD2; size: .; V: TRBV2; DNA: TGTGCCAGCAGTGAACCGGGACTAAGCACAGATACGCAGTATTTT; CDR3: CASSEPGLSTDTQYF
J: TRBJ2-5; D: .; size: .; V: TRBV28; DNA: TGTGCCAGCAGTTCGACAGGTGGACAAGAGACCCAGTACTTC; CDR3: CASSSTGGQETQYF
J: TRBJ2-1; D: TRBD2; size: few; V: TRBV19; DNA: TGTGCCAGTAGTATAGCGGGAGGGGAGTACAATGAGCAGTTCTTC; CDR3: CASSIAGGEYNEQFF
J: TRBJ1-2; D: TRBD1; size: .; V: TRBV5-1; DNA: TGCGCCAGCAGCTTGGCGGGACAGGGGGTTACCGGCTACACCTTC; CDR3: CASSLAGQGVTGYTF
J: TRBJ1-4; D: .; size: .; V: TRBV19; DNA: TGTGCCAGTAGAAGTCAGACAACTAATGAAAAACTGTTTTTT; CDR3: CASRSQTTNEKLFF
J: TRBJ1-4; D: .; size: few; V: TRBV11-2; DNA: TGTGCCAGCAGCTTAGGACACCTCATTAATGAAAAACTGTTTTTT; CDR3: CASSLGHLINEKLFF
J: TRBJ2-7; D: TRBD2; size: few; V: TRBV9; DNA: TGTGCCAGCAGCGTAGCGGGAGGGCGACACGAGCAGTACTTC; CDR3: CASSVAGGRHEQYF
J: TRBJ2-5; D: TRBD2; size: .; V: TRBV4-1; DNA: TGCGCCAGCAGCCAAGGGTATAGCGGGAGTAAGGAGACCCAGTACTTC; CDR3: CASSQGYSGSKETQYF
J: TRBJ2-7; D: TRBD2; size: few; V: TRBV14; DNA: TGTGCCAGCAGCCAAGGGGGACTAGCGGGACGATACGAGCAGTACTTC; CDR3: CASSQGGLAGRYEQYF
J: TRBJ2-3; D: .; size: few; V: TRBV6-5; DNA: TGTGCCAGCAGTTACGACCGGGGGACAGATACGCAGTATTTT; CDR3: CASSYDRGTDTQYF
J: TRBJ2-2; D: TRBD1; size: few; V: TRBV5-4; DNA: TGTGCCAGCAGCTCCAGGGGGCTGGCCGGGGAGCTGTTTTTT; CDR3: CASSSRGLAGELFF
J: TRBJ1-4; D: .; size: few; V: TRBV30; DNA: TGTGCCTGGAGTGTGGGGGACTGGCCGGCGAAACTGTTTTTT; CDR3: CAWSVGDWPAKLFF
J: TRBJ2-1; D: TRBD2; size: .; V: TRBV27; DNA: TGTGCCAGCAGTCGGACTAGCGGGACCAATGAGCAGTTCTTC; CDR3: CASSRTSGTNEQFF
J: TRBJ2-1; D: TRBD1; size: few; V: TRBV7-2; DNA: TGTGCCAGCAGCTTAGCGGGACAGGGGGCCTACAATGAGCAGTTCTTC; CDR3: CASSLAGQGAYNEQFF
J: TRBJ2-7; D: TRBD1; size: .; V: TRBV18; DNA: TGTGCCAGCTCCGCCGGGACAGGGCACATCTACGAGCAGTACTTC; CDR3: CASSAGTGHIYEQYF
J: TRBJ1-1; D: TRBD1; size: few; V: TRBV9; DNA: TGTGCCAGCAGAGGTGCAGGGGGAGTAGCTTTCTTT; CDR3: CASRGAGGVAFF
J: TRBJ2-1; D: TRBD2; size: few; V: TRBV5-1; DNA: TGCGCCAGCAGCGTACGACTAGCGGGAGTTATGAATGAGCAGTTCTTC; CDR3: CASSVRLAGVMNEQFF
J: TRBJ2-1; D: TRBD2; size: few; V: TRBV9; DNA: TGTGCCAGCAGTCGAGCGGGGTACAATGAGCAGTTCTTC; CDR3: CASSRAGYNEQFF
J: TRBJ1-2; D: .; size: .; V: TRBV4-1; DNA: TGCGCCAGCAGCCAAGCAGTTACGGGGGTCTACACCTTC; CDR3: CASSQAVTGVYTF
J: TRBJ1-1; D: TRBD1; size: few; V: TRBV28; DNA: TGTGCCGCCCGACAGGGCAGGAACACTGAAGCTTTCTTT; CDR3: CAARQGRNTEAFF
J: TRBJ1-4; D: TRBD1; size: .; V: TRBV11-3; DNA: TGTGCCAGCAGCCCAACAGGGGGCCGCGGTGAAAAACTGTTTTTT; CDR3: CASSPTGGRGEKLFF
J: TRBJ2-3; D: .; size: .; V: TRBV5-8; DNA: TGTGCCAGCAGCTTGTCTCCTAGCGTGGCTCCAGATACGCAGTATTTT; CDR3: CASSLSPSVAPDTQYF